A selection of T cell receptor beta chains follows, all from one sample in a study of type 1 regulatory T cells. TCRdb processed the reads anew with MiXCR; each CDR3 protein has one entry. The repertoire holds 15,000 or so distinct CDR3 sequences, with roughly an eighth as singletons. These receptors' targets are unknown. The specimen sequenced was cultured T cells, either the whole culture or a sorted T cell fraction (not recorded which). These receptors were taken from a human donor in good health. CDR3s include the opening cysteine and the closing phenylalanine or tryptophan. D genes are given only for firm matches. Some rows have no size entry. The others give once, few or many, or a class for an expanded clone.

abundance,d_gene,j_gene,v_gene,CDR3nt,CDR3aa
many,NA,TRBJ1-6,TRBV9,TGTGCCAGCAGCGTAGGGCCCTCCGATTCACCCCTCCACTTT,CASSVGPSDSPLHF
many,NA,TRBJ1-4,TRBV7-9,TGTGCCAGCAGCCGACAGGTAGCTGGTGAAAAACTGTTTTTT,CASSRQVAGEKLFF
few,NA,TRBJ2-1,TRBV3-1,TGTGCCAGCAGCCAGGATAGCGTCTCCTACAATGAGCAGTTCTTC,CASSQDSVSYNEQFF
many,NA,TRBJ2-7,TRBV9,TGTGCCAGCCCCCCAAGGGTTCCCGAGCAGTACTTC,CASPPRVPEQYF
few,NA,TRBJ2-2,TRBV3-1,TGTGCCAGCAGCTACGGACTGTCCGGGGAGCTGTTTTTT,CASSYGLSGELFF
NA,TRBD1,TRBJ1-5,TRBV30,TGTGCCTGGAGCCCAGGGGGCTATCAGCCCCAGCATTTT,CAWSPGGYQPQHF
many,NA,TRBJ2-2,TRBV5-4,TGTGCCAGCAGCTTGATGGCTAGCGTTTCGACCGGGGAGCTGTTTTTT,CASSLMASVSTGELFF
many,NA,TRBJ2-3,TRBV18,TGTGCCAGCTCACCAGGGGTCCCGGTCGGCACAGATACGCAGTATTTT,CASSPGVPVGTDTQYF
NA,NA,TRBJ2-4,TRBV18,TGTGCCAGCTCACCGTCGGTTAACATCCCCAAGGCCTTC,CASSPSVNIPKAF
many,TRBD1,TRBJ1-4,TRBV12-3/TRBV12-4,TGTGCCAGCAGTTTAGTCCTAACAGGGGAAGAAAAACTGTTTTTT,CASSLVLTGEEKLFF
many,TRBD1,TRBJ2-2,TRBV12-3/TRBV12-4,TGTGCCAGCAGTTTAGCCCAGGGGGCCAACACCGGGGAGCTGTTTTTT,CASSLAQGANTGELFF
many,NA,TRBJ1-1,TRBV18,TGTGCCAGCTCACCGCGAGAGGCAAACACTGAAGCTTTCTTT,CASSPREANTEAFF
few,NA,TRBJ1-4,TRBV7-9,TGTGCCAGCAGCTTAGTGGAGGGGACGTTAATGAAAAAACTGTTTTTT,CASSLVEGTLMKKLFF
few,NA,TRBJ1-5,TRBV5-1,TGCGCCAGCAGCTTGGAGGCGGATCAGCCCCAGCATTTT,CASSLEADQPQHF
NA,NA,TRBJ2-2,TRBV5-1,TGCGCCAGCAGCGTATCCTTGCCCGGGGAGCTGTTTTTT,CASSVSLPGELFF
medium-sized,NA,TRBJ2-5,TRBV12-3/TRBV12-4,TGTGCCAGCAGTTCGCGGGGCCAAGAGACCCAGTACTTC,CASSSRGQETQYF
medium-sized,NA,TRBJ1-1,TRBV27,TGTGCCAGCAGAACCCCGGTAGGAGAAGCTTTCTTT,CASRTPVGEAFF
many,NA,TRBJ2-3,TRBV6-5,TGTGCCAGCAGTCAAGGGGCAGATACGCAGTATTTT,CASSQGADTQYF
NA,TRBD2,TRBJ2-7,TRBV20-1,TGCAGTGCCACTAGCGGGGGCGCCTACGAGCAGTACTTC,CSATSGGAYEQYF
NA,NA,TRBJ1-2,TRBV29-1,TGCAGCGTTGAAGGAGGGAGGAGAGGCTACACCTTC,CSVEGGRRGYTF
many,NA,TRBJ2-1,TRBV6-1,TGTGCCAGCAGTGAAGAACGAGGCCGCGATGAGCAGTTCTTC,CASSEERGRDEQFF
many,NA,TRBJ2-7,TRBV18,TGTGCCAGCTCACCACCGAGGACGGGCTCCTACGAGCAGTACTTC,CASSPPRTGSYEQYF
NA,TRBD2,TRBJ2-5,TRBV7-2,TGTGCCGGCAGCCATAGTAGCGGGAGGCAAGAGACCCAGTACTTC,CAGSHSSGRQETQYF
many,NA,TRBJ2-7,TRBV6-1,TGTGCCAGCAGTGATAGCTGGCGAGCCCTCTACGAGCAGTACTTC,CASSDSWRALYEQYF
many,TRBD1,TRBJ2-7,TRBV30,TGTGCCTGGACCGGGACAGTCAACTACGAGCAGTACTTC,CAWTGTVNYEQYF
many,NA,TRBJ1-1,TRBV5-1,TGCGCCAGCAGCCACAGAGGGCCGGACACTGAAGCTTTCTTT,CASSHRGPDTEAFF
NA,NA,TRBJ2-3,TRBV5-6,TGTGCCAGCAGCTTCGGTCGAAGGGGAGATACGCAGTATTTT,CASSFGRRGDTQYF
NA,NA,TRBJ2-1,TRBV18,TGTGCCAGCTCAACATCGATCAGGGGTGATGAGCAGTTCTTC,CASSTSIRGDEQFF
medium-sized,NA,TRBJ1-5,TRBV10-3,TGTGCCATCAGTGGAGGGAGTGAGCCCCAGCATTTT,CAISGGSEPQHF
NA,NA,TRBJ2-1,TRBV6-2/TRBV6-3,TGTGCCAGCAACTCGGTCTACAATGAGCAGTTCTTC,CASNSVYNEQFF
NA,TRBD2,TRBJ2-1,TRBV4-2,TGTGCCAGCAGCCAAGAGGGGACTAGCGGGACACTCGGCAATGAGCAGTTCTTC,CASSQEGTSGTLGNEQFF
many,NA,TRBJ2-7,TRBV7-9,TGTGCCAGCAGCGCCCTTGGGACACCAGACTACGAGCAGTACTTC,CASSALGTPDYEQYF
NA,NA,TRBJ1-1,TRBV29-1,TGCAGCGCAACACGGAACAGGGTGAACACTGAAGCTTTCTTT,CSATRNRVNTEAFF
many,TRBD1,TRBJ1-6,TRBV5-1,TGCGCCAGCAGCTTGGGGACAGGGCGACATTCACCCCTCCACTTT,CASSLGTGRHSPLHF
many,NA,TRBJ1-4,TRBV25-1,TGTGCCAGCAGTGCCGCTCATGGTGAAAAACTGTTTTTT,CASSAAHGEKLFF
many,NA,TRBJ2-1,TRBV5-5,TGTGCCAGCAGCTTGTTGGCTAGACAAATCAATGAGCAGTTCTTC,CASSLLARQINEQFF
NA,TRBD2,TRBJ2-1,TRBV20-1,TGCAGCTTAATAGCGGGAGGGCTCAATGAGCAGTTCTTC,CSLIAGGLNEQFF
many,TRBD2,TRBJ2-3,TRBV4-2,TGTGCCAGCAGCCAGGGACTAGCGGGATGGGCAGATACGCAGTATTTT,CASSQGLAGWADTQYF
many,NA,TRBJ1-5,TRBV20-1,TGCAGTGTACAGAATAGCAATCAGCCCCAGCATTTT,CSVQNSNQPQHF
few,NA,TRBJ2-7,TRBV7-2,TGTGCCAGCAGCCCCCATCCAGCCTACGAGCAGTACTTC,CASSPHPAYEQYF
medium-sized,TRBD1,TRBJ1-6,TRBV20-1,TGCAGTGCTAGGAGCTCGACAGGGCTGAATTCACCCCTCCACTTT,CSARSSTGLNSPLHF
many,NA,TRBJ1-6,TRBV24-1,TGTGCCACCGGATGGAACCCGGGGTCACCCCTCCACTTT,CATGWNPGSPLHF
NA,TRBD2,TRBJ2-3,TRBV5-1,TGCGCCAGCAGCTTCCCGACTAGCGACCGCGGTGATACGCAGTATTTT,CASSFPTSDRGDTQYF
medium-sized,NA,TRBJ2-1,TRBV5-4,TGTGCCAGCAACACGGCTGATGAGCAGTTCTTC,CASNTADEQFF
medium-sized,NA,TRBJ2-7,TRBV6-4,TGTGCCAGCCCGCCCAGCGGGTACGAGCAGTACTTC,CASPPSGYEQYF
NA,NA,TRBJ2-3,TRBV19,TGTGCCAGTACAAAGGCGGGAACCACAGATACGCAGTATTTT,CASTKAGTTDTQYF
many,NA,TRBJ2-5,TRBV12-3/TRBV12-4,TGTGCCAGCAGTTTCCGTGGCCAAGAGACCCAGTACTTC,CASSFRGQETQYF
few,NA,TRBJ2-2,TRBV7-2,TGTGCCAGCAGCCACGAAACTGGAGGCAGGACCGGGGAGCTGTTTTTT,CASSHETGGRTGELFF
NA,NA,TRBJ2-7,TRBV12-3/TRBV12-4,TGTGCCAGCAGCCACCTAAAATACGAGCAGTACTTC,CASSHLKYEQYF
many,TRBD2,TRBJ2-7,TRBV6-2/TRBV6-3,TGTGCCAGCACCCTGGGAGGGTCCGTCTACGAGCAGTACTTC,CASTLGGSVYEQYF
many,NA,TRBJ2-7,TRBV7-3,TGTGCCAGCAGCGTCGGGGGCGGCGGTACACCCTACGAGCAGTACTTC,CASSVGGGGTPYEQYF
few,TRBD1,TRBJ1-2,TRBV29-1,TGCAGCGTTGATATATCCGGGACAGCTCACGGCTACACCTTC,CSVDISGTAHGYTF